The clone carrying this T cell receptor beta chain was observed many times. The missing CDR3 end, 3 residues past where the read stops, is filled in from the germline J gene. This table comes from immunoSEQ multiplex PCR, and its TCRdb copy is limited to in-frame clones, with some not included. Sampling found over 30,000 clones, none seen once. The data belong to a study of T cell clonality in common variable immunodeficiency. Germline CDR1 and CDR2: MNHNS and SASEGT. The length of the CDR3 is 15 residues. The V gene end was trimmed by 1 base and the J gene end by 4 bases; junction bases not matched to a gene: 5.

The chain carries TRBV6-1 and TRBJ2-5; 8 bases line up with TRBD2. Specimen: peripheral blood mononuclear cells. The sequence came from a person aged 18 to 69 in good health. CDR3 region: CASSEETGGIETQYF. The sequenced part of the CDR3 DNA is TGTGCCAGCAGTGAAGAAACGGGGGGGATAGAGACC.